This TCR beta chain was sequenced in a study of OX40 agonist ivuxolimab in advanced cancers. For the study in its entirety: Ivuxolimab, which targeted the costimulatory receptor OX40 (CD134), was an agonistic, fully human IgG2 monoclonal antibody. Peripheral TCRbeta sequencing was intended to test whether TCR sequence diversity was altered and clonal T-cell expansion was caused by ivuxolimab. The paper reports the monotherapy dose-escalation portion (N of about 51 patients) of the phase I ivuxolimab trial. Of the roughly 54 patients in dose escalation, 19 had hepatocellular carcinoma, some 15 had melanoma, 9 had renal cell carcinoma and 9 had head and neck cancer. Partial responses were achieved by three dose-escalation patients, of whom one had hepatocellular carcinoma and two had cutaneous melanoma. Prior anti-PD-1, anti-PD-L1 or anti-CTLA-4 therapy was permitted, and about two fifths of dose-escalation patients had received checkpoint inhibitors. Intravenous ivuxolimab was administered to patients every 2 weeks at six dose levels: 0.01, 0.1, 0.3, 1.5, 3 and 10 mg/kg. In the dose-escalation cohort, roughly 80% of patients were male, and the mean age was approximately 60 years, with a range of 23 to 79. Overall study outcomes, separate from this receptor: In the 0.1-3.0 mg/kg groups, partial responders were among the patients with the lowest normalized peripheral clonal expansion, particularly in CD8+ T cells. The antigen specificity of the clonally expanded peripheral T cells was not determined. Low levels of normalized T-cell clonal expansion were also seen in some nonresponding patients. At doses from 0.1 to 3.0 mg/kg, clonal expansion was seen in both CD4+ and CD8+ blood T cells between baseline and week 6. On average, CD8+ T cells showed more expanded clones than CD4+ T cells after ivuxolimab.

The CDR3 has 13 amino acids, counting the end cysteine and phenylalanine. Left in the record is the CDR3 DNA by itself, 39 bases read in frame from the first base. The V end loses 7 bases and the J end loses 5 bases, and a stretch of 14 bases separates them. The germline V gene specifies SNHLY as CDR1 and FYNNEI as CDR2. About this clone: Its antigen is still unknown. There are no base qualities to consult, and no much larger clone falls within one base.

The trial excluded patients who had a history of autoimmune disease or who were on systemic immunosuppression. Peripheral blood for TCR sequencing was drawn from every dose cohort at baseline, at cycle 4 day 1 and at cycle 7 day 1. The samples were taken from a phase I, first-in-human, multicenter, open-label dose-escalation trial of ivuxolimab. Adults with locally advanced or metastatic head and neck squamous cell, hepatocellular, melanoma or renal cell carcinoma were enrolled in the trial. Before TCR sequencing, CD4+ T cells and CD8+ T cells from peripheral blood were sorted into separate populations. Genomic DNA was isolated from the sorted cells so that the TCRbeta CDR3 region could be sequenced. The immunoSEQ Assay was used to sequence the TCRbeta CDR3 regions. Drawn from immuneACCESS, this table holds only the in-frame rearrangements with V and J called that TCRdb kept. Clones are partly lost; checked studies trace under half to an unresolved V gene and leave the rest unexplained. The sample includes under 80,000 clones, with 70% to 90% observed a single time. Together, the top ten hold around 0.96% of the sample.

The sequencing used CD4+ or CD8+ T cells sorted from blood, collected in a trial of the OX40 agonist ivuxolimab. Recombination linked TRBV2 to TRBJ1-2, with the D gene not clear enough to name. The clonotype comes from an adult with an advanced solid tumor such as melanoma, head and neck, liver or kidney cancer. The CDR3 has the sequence CASIRDGGYGYTF. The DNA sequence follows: TGTGCCAGCATCCGAGACGGAGGTTATGGCTACACCTTC.